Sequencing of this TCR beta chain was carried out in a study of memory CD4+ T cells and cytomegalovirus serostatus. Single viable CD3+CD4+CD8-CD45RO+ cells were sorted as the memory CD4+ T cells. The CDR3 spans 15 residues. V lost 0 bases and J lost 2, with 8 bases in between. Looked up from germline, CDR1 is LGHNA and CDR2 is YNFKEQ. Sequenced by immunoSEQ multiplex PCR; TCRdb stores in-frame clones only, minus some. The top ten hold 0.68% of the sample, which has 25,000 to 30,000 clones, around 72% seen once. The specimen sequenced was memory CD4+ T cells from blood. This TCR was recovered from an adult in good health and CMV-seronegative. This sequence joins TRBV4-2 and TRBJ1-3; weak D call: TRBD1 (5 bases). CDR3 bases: TGTGCCAGCAGCCAAGAGGGGCAGACTGGAAACACCATATATTTT. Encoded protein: CASSQEGQTGNTIYF.